The following is a TCR beta chain sequence with its context. Antigen unknown. The data originate from a study of cytomegalovirus exposure and HLA in healthy donors. General observations from the study: A list of about 160 TCR beta chains associated with cytomegalovirus was given. Many donors shared some public TCRs, even though most TCR sequences were rare.

Among the approximately 130 subjects of the validation cohort, separate from the 666-subject first cohort, were the donors. The CDR3 loop spans 14 amino acids. The germline V gene has CDR1 MGHRA and CDR2 YSYEKL. The V and J ends lost 2 bases and 3 bases, in that order; junction bases with no gene match: 0. Data came from immunoSEQ multiplex PCR; TCRdb stores just in-frame clones and leaves some out. The table includes 82,000 or so clones, more than 85% detected once. Source material: PBMCs. This TCR was sampled from a man aged 18 to 29 in good health and CMV-seronegative. The chain couples TRBV4-1 to TRBJ2-5, with 10 bases fitting TRBD2. CDR3 loop: CASSQSGGEETQYF. CDR3 nucleotides: TGCGCCAGCAGCCAAAGCGGGGGGGAAGAGACCCAGTACTTC.